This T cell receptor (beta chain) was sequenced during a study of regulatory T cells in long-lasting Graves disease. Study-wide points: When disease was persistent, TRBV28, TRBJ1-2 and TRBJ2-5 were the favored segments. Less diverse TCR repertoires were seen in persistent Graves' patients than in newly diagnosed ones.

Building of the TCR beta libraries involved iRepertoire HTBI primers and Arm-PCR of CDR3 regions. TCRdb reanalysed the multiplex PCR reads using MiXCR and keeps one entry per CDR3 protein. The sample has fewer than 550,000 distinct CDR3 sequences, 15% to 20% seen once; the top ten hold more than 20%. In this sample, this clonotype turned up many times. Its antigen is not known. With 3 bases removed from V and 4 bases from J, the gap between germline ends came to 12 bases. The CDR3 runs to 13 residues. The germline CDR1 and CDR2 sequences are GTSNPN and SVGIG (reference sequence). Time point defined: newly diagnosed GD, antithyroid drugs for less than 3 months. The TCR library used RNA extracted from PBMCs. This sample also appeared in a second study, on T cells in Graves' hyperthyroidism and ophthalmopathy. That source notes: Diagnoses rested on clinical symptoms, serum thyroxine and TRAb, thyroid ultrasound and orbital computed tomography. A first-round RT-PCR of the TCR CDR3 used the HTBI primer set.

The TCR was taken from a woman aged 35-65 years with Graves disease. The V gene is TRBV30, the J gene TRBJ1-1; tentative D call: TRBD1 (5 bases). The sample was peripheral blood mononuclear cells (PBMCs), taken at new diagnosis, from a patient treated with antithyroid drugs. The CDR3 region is CAWRTDWVTEAFF. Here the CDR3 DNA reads TGTGCCTGGAGGACAGATTGGGTCACTGAAGCTTTCTTT.